This entry concerns a single T cell receptor beta chain. Its antigen remains unidentified. These data belong to a study of cytomegalovirus exposure and HLA in healthy donors. General study findings and limits: A previous analysis found most TCR beta V segments productive roughly 90% or roughly 30% of the time.

It was with 60 Vbeta and 13 Jbeta primers that the PCR ran. TCRdb's table, derived via immunoSEQ multiplex PCR, lists solely in-frame clones and lacks some. The data contain under 130,000 clones, 70% to 80% of them singletons. The source is a man aged 45 to 65 in good health and CMV-seropositive. Sequenced: PBMCs.

CDR3 residues: CASSQLTGVDEKLFF. DNA for the CDR3: TGCGCCAGCAGCCAACTAACAGGGGTGGATGAAAAACTGTTTTTT. The chain employs TRBV4-1 and TRBJ1-4, with TRBD1 matching 7 bases. The V segment lost 2 bases and the J segment 6 bases; nucleotides outside the gene matches: 6. Per germline, CDR1 MGHRA and CDR2 YSYEKL. The CDR3 totals 15 residues.